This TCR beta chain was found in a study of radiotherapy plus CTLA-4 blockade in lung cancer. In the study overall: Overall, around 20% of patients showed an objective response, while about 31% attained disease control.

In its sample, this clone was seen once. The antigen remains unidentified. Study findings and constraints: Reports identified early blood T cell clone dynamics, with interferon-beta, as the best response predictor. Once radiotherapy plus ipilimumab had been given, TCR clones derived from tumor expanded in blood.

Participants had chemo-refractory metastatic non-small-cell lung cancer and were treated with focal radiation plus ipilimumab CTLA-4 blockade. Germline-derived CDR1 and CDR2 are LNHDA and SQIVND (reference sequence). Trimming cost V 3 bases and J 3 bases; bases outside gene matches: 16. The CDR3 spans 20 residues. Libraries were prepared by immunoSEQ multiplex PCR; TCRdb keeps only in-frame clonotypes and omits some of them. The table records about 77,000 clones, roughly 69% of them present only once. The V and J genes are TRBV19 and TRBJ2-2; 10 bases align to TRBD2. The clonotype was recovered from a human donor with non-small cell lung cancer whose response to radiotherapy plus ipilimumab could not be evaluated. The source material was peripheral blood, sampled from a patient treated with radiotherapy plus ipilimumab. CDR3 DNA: TGTGCCAGTAGTATTGGAGTTGGACTAGCGGAACAACGATACACCGGGGAGCTGTTTTTT. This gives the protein CASSIGVGLAEQRYTGELFF.